This T cell receptor beta chain was captured by sequencing in a study of cytomegalovirus exposure and HLA in healthy donors. Study-level findings and limits: Among the sequence variants, a highly shared cluster was likely an artifact of sequencing.

Notes on this clone: Antigen specificity is unknown.

Researchers ran the PCR with 60 Vbeta and 13 Jbeta primers. Method: immunoSEQ multiplex PCR; TCRdb's copy keeps in-frame clones and lacks some. The repertoire holds about 170,000 clones, with approximately 84% as singletons. The CDR3 spans 14 residues. J gave up 10 bases and V 1 base, and 6 bases lay outside the gene matches. Germline CDR1 reads SGHVS; CDR2 reads FQNEAQ. Sequencing was carried out using PBMCs. The chain is built from TRBV7-8 and TRBJ2-1, with 8 bases matching TRBD2. The sequence came from a man younger than 40 in good health and CMV-seropositive. Written as DNA, the CDR3 is TGTGCCAGCAGCTTAGGGGTTGAGCGGGGGGAGCAGTTCTTC. Protein: CASSLGVERGEQFF.